The 15 T cell receptor beta chains listed next were all sequenced from one sample in a study of blood T cell repertoires in COVID-19. TCRdb's copy holds only in-frame clones and misses some; the assay was immunoSEQ multiplex PCR. Here the sample spans 300,000 to 500,000 clones, 88% being singletons. Source material: PBMCs or T cells enriched from blood (not recorded which). These receptor sequences come from a woman in her 40s with acute COVID-19.

The chain employs TRBV6-5 and TRBJ1-2; perhaps TRBD1 as D (6 bases). V was trimmed by 8 bases and J by 5 bases, leaving 12 bases between them. The germline CDR1 and CDR2 sequences are MNHEY and SVGAGI. The CDR3 spans 12 residues. In DNA form, the CDR3 reads TGTGCCAGCGGACCGGACAGTTATGGCTACACCTTC. Translation: CASGPDSYGYTF.

This rearrangement joins TRBV12-5 to TRBJ1-1; 7 bases align to TRBD1. Germline CDR1 reads LGHNT; CDR2 reads FRNRAP. The CDR3 covers 13 residues. V was clipped by 7 bases and J by 4 bases; unmatched bases: 6. CDR3 amino acids: CASAQQGSTEAFF. DNA of the CDR3: TGTGCTAGTGCCCAACAGGGGAGCACTGAAGCTTTCTTT.

V is TRBV5-4 and J is TRBJ2-3; D unresolved. CDR1 is SGHNT, CDR2 YYREEE, per germline (reference sequence). This CDR3 contains 13 residues. V gave up 2 bases and J gave up 4 bases, with 8 bases separating them. The CDR3 protein is CASSFLAADTQYF. CDR3 coding DNA: TGTGCCAGCAGCTTCCTGGCGGCAGATACGCAGTATTTT.

This chain links TRBV5-4 with TRBJ1-2, with a tentative D call TRBD1 (6 bases). V lost 6 bases to trimming and J lost 1 base, with 13 bases between them. The CDR3 runs 14 residues. Germline V gene sequence: CDR1 SGHNT, CDR2 YYREEE (reference sequence). CDR3 loop: CASTRTVGNYGYTF. DNA of the CDR3: TGTGCCAGCACCAGGACAGTCGGTAACTATGGCTACACCTTC.

This rearrangement joins TRBV29-1 to TRBJ1-2, with unresolved D. The length of the CDR3 is 11 residues. V dropped 1 base and J dropped 8 bases, with 8 bases sitting between them. The V gene's germline CDR1 is SQVTM and CDR2 ANQGSEA. The CDR3 sequence: CSVEVAIGYTF. Here the CDR3 DNA reads TGCAGCGTTGAAGTAGCGATCGGCTACACCTTC.

This chain links TRBV5-6 with TRBJ2-3; D is uncertain. The CDR3 loop spans 14 amino acids. The V and J ends lost 0 bases and 2 bases respectively, with 7 bases between them. Germline lookup yields CDR1 SGHDT and CDR2 YYEEEE. CDR3 sequence (DNA): TGTGCCAGCAGCTTGGGGGTAGCCACAGATACGCAGTATTTT. It codes for CASSLGVATDTQYF.

The chain combines TRBV30 with TRBJ1-3; maybe TRBD1 (5 bases). In germline, CDR1 is GTSNPN, CDR2 SVGIG (reference sequence). The CDR3 contains 14 residues. V shed 3 bases and J shed 0 bases, with 9 bases lying between them. Here the CDR3 reads CAWRVQGSGNTIYF. The CDR3 DNA reads TGTGCCTGGAGGGTCCAGGGCTCTGGAAACACCATATATTTT.

The chain recombines TRBV6-2 or TRBV6-3 with TRBJ2-3; 7 positions agree with TRBD2. V dropped 4 bases and J dropped 11; count of bases not matched to a gene: 6. The V gene's germline CDR1 is MNHEY and CDR2 SVGEGT. The CDR3 loop spans 12 amino acids. The CDR3 here is CASSSQRGMQYF. The CDR3 coding sequence is TGTGCCAGCAGTTCTCAGCGGGGAATGCAGTATTTT.

The J gene is TRBJ2-7, the V gene TRBV18; 8 bases are a match to TRBD1. This CDR3 comprises 16 residues. CDR1 is KGHSH, CDR2 LQKENI, per germline. V trimming: 6 bases; J trimming: 2 bases; junction bases outside the gene matches: 12. CDR3 nucleotide sequence: TGTGCCAGCTCTCTCGGACAGGGCCAAGGGGCCTACGAGCAGTACTTC. It yields the protein CASSLGQGQGAYEQYF.

Details on this clone: The same CDR3 arises from other DNA sequences in this sample as well. This chain uses TRBV7-9 with TRBJ2-1; D unresolved. With 1 base removed from V and 6 bases from J, the gap between germline ends came to 4 bases. The CDR3 runs 12 residues. CDR1 is SEHNR, CDR2 FQNEAQ, per germline (reference sequence). This CDR3 reads CASSLGSNEQFF. The CDR3 DNA is TGTGCCAGCAGCTTAGGGAGCAATGAGCAGTTCTTC.

The count of this clone is one. This rearrangement joins TRBV5-1 to TRBJ1-3; TRBD1 matches 7 bases. With V trimmed by 1 base and J by 4 bases, 11 bases remained unmatched. The germline CDR1 and CDR2 sequences are SGHRS and YFSETQ. The length of the CDR3 is 17 residues. For the CDR3, the DNA is TGCGCCAGCAGCTTGTTATCCCCGGGACAGTCCGGAAACACCATATATTTT. It is translated as CASSLLSPGQSGNTIYF.

The chain recombines TRBV2 with TRBJ2-7, with 10 bases matching TRBD1. The CDR3 extends over 14 amino acids. Germline CDR1 reads SNHLY; CDR2 reads FYNNEI. V was pared by 4 bases and J by 3 bases, with 3 bases of the junction left unmatched. For the CDR3, the DNA is TGTGCCAGCAGTGGGACAGGGGGTTTCTACGAGCAGTACTTC. Translation: CASSGTGGFYEQYF.

The chain recombines TRBV4-1 with TRBJ2-5; no definite D call. The CDR3 runs to 15 residues. Looked up from germline, CDR1 is MGHRA and CDR2 is YSYEKL. Trimming pared 0 bases from V and 5 bases from J, leaving 13 bases between. CDR3 bases: TGCGCCAGCAGCCAAGATCAGCGTCCCTTGGAGACCCAGTACTTC. This translates into CASSQDQRPLETQYF.

This clone was counted a few times. The J gene is TRBJ2-7, the V gene TRBV6-1; 9 bases fit TRBD1. In germline, CDR1 is MNHNS, CDR2 SASEGT. The CDR3 sequence is 15 residues long. V lost 2 bases to trimming and J lost 3 bases; unmatched junction nucleotides: 5. CDR3 sequence reads: CASSELWDRDYEQYF. Written as DNA, the CDR3 is TGTGCCAGCAGTGAATTGTGGGACAGGGACTACGAGCAGTACTTC.

The chain is built from TRBV5-8 and TRBJ2-7; D might be TRBD2 (6 bases). CDR1 is SGHTS, CDR2 YDEGEE, per germline. The CDR3 extends over 17 amino acids. Deletions cut 0 bases from V and 5 bases from J, with 21 bases between. The CDR3, as DNA: TGTGCCAGCAGCTTGGTCGGGGCTACAGTGGGGAGGAACGAGCAGTACTTC. Amino acid sequence: CASSLVGATVGRNEQYF.